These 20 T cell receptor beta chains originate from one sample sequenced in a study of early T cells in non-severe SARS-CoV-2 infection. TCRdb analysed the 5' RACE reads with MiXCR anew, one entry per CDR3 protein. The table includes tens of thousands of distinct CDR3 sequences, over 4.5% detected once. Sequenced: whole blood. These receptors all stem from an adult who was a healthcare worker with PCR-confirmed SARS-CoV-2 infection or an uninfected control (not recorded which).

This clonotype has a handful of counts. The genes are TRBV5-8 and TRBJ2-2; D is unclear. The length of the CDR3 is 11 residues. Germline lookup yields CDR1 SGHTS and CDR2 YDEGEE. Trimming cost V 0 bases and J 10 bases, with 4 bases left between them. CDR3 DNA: TGTGCCAGCAGCTTGGCCGAGGAGCTGTTTTTT. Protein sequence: CASSLAEELFF.

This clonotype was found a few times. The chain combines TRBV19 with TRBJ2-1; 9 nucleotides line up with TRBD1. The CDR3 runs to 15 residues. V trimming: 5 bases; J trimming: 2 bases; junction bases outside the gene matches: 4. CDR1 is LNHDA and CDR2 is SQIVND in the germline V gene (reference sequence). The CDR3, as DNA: TGTGCCAGTAGTTTAACAGGGGGCCCCTACAATGAGCAGTTCTTC. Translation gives CASSLTGGPYNEQFF.

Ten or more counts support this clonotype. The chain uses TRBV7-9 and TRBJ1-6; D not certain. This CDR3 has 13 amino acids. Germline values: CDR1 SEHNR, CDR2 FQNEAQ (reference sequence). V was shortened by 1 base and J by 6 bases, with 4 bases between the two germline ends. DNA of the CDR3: TGTGCCAGCAGCTTAGATGGTAATTCACCCCTCCACTTT. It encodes CASSLDGNSPLHF.

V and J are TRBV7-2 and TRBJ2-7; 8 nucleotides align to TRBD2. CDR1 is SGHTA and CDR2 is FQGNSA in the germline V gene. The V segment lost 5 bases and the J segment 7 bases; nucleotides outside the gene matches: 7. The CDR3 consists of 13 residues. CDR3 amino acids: CASSPGRGLEQYF. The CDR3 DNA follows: TGTGCCAGCAGCCCCGGGAGGGGCCTGGAGCAGTACTTC. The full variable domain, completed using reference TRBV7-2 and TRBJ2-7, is GAGVSQSPSNKVTEKGKDVELRCDPISGHTALYWYRQSLGQGLEFLIYFQGNSAPDKSGLPSDRFSAERTGGSVSTLTIQRTQQEDSAVYLCASSPGRGLEQYFGPGTRLTVT.

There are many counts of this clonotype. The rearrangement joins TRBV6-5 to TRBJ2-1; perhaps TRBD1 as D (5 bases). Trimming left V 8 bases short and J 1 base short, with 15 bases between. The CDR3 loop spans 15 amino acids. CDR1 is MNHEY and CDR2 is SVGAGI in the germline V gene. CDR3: CASYPGASSYNEQFF. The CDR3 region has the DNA TGTGCCAGCTACCCTGGGGCGAGTTCCTACAATGAGCAGTTCTTC.

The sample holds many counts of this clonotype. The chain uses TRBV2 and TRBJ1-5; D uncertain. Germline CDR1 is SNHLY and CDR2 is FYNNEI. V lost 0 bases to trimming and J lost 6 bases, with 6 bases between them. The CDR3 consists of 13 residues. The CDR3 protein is CASSEARVQPQHF. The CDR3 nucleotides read TGTGCCAGCAGTGAAGCGCGGGTTCAGCCCCAGCATTTT.

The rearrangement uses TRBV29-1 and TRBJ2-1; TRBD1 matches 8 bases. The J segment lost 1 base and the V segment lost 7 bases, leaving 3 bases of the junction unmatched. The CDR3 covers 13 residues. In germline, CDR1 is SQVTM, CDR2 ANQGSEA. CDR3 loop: CSARQGSYNEQFF. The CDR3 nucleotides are TGCAGCGCCCGACAGGGGTCCTACAATGAGCAGTTCTTC.

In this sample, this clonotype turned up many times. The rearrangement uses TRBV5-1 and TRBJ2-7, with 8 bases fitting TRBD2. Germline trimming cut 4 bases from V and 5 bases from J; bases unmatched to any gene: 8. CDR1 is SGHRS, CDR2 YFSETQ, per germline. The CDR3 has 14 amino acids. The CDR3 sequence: CASSTGRGGNEQYF. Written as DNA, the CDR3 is TGCGCCAGCAGCACCGGGAGGGGAGGCAACGAGCAGTACTTC.

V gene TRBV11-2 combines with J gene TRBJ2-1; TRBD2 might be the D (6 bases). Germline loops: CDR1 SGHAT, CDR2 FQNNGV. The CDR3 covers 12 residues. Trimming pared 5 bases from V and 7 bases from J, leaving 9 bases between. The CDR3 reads CASSREQNEQFF. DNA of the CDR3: TGTGCCAGCAGCCGGGAGCAGAATGAGCAGTTCTTC.

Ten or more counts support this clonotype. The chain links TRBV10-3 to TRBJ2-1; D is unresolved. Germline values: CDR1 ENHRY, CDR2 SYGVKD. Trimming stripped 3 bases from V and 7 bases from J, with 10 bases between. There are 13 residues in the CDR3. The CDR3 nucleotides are TGTGCCATCAGTGAAGGGTCATGGAATGAGCAGTTCTTC. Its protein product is CAISEGSWNEQFF.

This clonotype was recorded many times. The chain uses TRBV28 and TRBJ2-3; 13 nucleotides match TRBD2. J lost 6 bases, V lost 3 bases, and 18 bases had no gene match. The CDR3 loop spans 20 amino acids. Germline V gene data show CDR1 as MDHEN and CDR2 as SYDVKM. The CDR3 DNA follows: TGTGCCAGCAGTTTTCCTCTGACTAGCGGGGGGCTCCCTCCTGAGGATACGCAGTATTTT. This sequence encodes CASSFPLTSGGLPPEDTQYF.

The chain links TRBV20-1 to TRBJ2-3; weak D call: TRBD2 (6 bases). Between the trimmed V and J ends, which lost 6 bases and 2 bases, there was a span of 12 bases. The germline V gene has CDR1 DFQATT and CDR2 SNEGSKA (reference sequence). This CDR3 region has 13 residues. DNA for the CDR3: TGCAGTGCGAGGAGGGAAAACACAGATACGCAGTATTTT. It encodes CSARRENTDTQYF.

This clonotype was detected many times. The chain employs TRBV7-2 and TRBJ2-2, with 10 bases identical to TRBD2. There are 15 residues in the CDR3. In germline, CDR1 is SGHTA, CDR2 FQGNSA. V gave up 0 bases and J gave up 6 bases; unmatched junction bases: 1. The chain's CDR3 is CASSLASGRSGELFF. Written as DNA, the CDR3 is TGTGCCAGCAGCTTAGCTAGCGGGAGGTCCGGGGAGCTGTTTTTT. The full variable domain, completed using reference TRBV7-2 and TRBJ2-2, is GAGVSQSPSNKVTEKGKDVELRCDPISGHTALYWYRQSLGQGLEFLIYFQGNSAPDKSGLPSDRFSAERTGGSVSTLTIQRTQQEDSAVYLCASSLASGRSGELFFGEGSRLTVL.

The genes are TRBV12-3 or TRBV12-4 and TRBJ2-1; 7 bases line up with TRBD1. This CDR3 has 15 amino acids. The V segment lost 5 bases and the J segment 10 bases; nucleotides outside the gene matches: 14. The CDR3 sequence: CASSPVRGSSVEQFF. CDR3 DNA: TGTGCCAGCAGTCCCGTCAGGGGGAGTAGCGTCGAGCAGTTCTTC.

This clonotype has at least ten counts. CDR3 sequence: CSASFLRKGAEAFF. The CDR3 region has the DNA TGCAGTGCTAGTTTTTTGCGGAAAGGGGCTGAAGCTTTCTTT. V is TRBV20-1 and J is TRBJ1-1, with a possible D match to TRBD1 (5 bases). The length of the CDR3 is 14 residues. V lost 3 bases to trimming and J lost 6 bases, with 17 bases between them. Germline CDR1 and CDR2: DFQATT and SNEGSKA (reference sequence).

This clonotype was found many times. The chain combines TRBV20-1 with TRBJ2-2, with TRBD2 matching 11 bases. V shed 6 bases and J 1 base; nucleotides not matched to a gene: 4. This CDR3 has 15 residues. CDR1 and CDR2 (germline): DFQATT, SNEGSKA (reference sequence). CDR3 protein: CSAELAGGNTGELFF. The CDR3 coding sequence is TGCAGTGCAGAGCTAGCGGGGGGGAACACCGGGGAGCTGTTTTTT.

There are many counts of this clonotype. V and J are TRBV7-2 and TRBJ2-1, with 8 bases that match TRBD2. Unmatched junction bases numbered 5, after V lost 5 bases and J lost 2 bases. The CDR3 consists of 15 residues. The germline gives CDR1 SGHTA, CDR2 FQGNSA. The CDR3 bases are TGTGCCAGCAGCCTGAGCGGGAGCCCCTACAATGAGCAGTTCTTC. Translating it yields CASSLSGSPYNEQFF. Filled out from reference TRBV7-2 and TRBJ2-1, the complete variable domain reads GAGVSQSPSNKVTEKGKDVELRCDPISGHTALYWYRQSLGQGLEFLIYFQGNSAPDKSGLPSDRFSAERTGGSVSTLTIQRTQQEDSAVYLCASSLSGSPYNEQFFGPGTRLTVL.

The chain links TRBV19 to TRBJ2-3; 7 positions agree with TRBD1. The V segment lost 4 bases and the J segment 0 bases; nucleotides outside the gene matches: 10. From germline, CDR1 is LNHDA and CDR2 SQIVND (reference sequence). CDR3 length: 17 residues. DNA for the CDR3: TGTGCCAGTAGTAGATCCAGACTCAGGGGGAGCACAGATACGCAGTATTTT. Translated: CASSRSRLRGSTDTQYF.

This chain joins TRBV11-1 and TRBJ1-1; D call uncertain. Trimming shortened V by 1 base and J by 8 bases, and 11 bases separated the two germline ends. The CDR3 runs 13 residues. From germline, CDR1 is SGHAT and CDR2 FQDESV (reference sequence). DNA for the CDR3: TGTGCCAGCAGCTTAGACAGCCGGTTAGAAGCTTTCTTT. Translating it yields CASSLDSRLEAFF. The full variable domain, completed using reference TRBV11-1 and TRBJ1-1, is EAEVAQSPRYKITEKSQAVAFWCDPISGHATLYWYRQILGQGPELLVQFQDESVVDDSQLPKDRFSAERLKGVDSTLKIQPAELGDSAMYLCASSLDSRLEAFFGQGTRLTVV.

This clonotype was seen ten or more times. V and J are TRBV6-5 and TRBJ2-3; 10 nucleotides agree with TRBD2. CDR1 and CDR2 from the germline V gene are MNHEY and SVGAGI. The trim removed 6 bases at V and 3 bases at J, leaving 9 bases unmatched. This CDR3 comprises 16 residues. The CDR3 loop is CASRPVAGGDTDTQYF. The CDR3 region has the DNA TGTGCCAGCAGACCTGTAGCGGGGGGCGATACAGATACGCAGTATTTT.